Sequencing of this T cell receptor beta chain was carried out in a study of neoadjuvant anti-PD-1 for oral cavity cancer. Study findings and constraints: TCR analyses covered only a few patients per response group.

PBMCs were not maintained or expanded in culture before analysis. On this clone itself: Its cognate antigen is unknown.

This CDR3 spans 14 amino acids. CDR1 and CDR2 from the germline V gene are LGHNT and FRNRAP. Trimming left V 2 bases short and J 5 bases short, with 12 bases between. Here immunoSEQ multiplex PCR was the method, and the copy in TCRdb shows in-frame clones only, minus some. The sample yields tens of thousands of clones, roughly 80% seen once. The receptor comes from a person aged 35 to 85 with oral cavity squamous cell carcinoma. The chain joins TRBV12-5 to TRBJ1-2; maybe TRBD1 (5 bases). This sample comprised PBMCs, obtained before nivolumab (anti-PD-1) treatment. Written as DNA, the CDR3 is TGTGCTAGTGGTTTGCAGGGCCCCTTATATGGCTACACCTTC. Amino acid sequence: CASGLQGPLYGYTF.